What follows are 32 T cell receptor beta chains derived from one specimen sequenced in a study of blood T cell repertoires in COVID-19. TCRdb keeps only in-frame clones here, not all; method: immunoSEQ multiplex PCR. Here the sample spans approximately 450,000 clones, approximately 90% being singletons. Source material: PBMCs or T cells enriched from blood (not recorded which). These receptors originate from a man aged 25 to 45 who had recovered from COVID-19.

A remark on this clone: Within the sample, other DNA sequences also encode this same CDR3. The V gene is TRBV7-9, the J gene TRBJ1-1, with 9 nucleotides matching TRBD1. Germline trimming cut 1 base from V and 4 bases from J; bases unmatched to any gene: 4. Germline CDR1 SEHNR, CDR2 FQNEAQ (reference sequence). The CDR3 sequence is 15 residues long. Here the CDR3 DNA reads TGTGCCAGCAGCTTAGATGGGACAGGGAGCACTGAAGCTTTCTTT. Translated: CASSLDGTGSTEAFF.

In DNA, the CDR3 is TGTGCCAGCAGCACAGGGCCAAGCAATCAGCCCCAGCATTTT. Protein product: CASSTGPSNQPQHF. The rearrangement links TRBV7-8 to TRBJ1-5, with a weak D call TRBD1 (6 bases). Trimming removed 5 bases at V and 1 base at J, with 9 bases between. The CDR3 is 14 amino acids. Per the germline V gene, CDR1 is SGHVS and CDR2 is FQNEAQ.

This chain links TRBV5-1 with TRBJ2-5, with TRBD2 matching over 9 bases. J lost 1 base, V lost 3 bases, and 13 bases had no gene match. CDR1 SGHRS and CDR2 YFSETQ come from the germline V gene. The CDR3 sequence is 18 residues long. In DNA form, the CDR3 reads TGCGCCAGCAGCTGGCCGCGTAGCGGGAGTACCCCCCAAGAGACCCAGTACTTC. This translates into CASSWPRSGSTPQETQYF.

In its sample, this clone was seen once. The genes are TRBV10-3 and TRBJ2-2, with 9 bases lining up with TRBD1. After removal of 9 bases from V and 1 base from J, the junction contained 3 bases not matched to a gene. The germline gives CDR1 ENHRY, CDR2 SYGVKD. There are 14 residues in the CDR3. CDR3 sequence: CAMGTGMNTGELFF. CDR3 DNA: TGTGCCATGGGGACAGGGATGAACACCGGGGAGCTGTTTTTT.

This rearrangement joins TRBV5-1 to TRBJ2-3, with 12 bases lining up with TRBD2. This CDR3 comprises 18 residues. Germline CDR1 SGHRS, CDR2 YFSETQ. With V trimmed by 4 bases and J by 3 bases, 12 bases remained unmatched. The CDR3 protein is CASSPGTSGLIRTDTQYF. The CDR3 DNA reads as TGCGCCAGCAGCCCTGGGACTAGCGGGTTGATAAGGACAGATACGCAGTATTTT.

The genes are TRBV28 and TRBJ1-1, with a possible D match to TRBD1 (6 bases). Germline lookup yields CDR1 MDHEN and CDR2 SYDVKM. Between the trimmed V and J ends, which lost 3 bases and 5 bases, there was a span of 16 bases. The CDR3 contains 15 residues. Here the CDR3 DNA reads TGTGCCAGCAGTTTGAGGGGGGGGCCCGGGACTGAAGCTTTCTTT. Translating gives CASSLRGGPGTEAFF.

The chain links TRBV2 to TRBJ1-3, with D unclear. V lost 1 base to trimming and J lost 9 bases, with 13 bases between them. The CDR3 covers 14 residues. CDR1 SNHLY and CDR2 FYNNEI come from the germline V gene. The CDR3: CASSEGPGLRTIYF. CDR3 nucleotides: TGTGCCAGCAGTGAAGGACCCGGGTTGCGCACCATATATTTT.

The chain couples TRBV19 to TRBJ1-2, with D possibly matching TRBD1 (6 bases). CDR1 is LNHDA, CDR2 SQIVND, per germline (reference sequence). There are 14 residues in the CDR3. Trimming cost V 1 base and J 5 bases, with 11 bases left between them. The CDR3 bases are TGTGCCAGTAGTATAGTCACAGGGAATTATGGCTACACCTTC. Translating it yields CASSIVTGNYGYTF.

The V and J genes are TRBV5-1 and TRBJ2-2, with 9 bases that match TRBD2. J gave up 8 bases and V 5 bases, and 10 bases lay outside the gene matches. Germline lookup yields CDR1 SGHRS and CDR2 YFSETQ. This CDR3 contains 15 residues. CDR3 sequence reads: CASRPPGLALGELFF. CDR3 coding DNA: TGCGCCAGCAGGCCCCCGGGACTAGCTTTGGGGGAGCTGTTTTTT.

The chain joins TRBV19 to TRBJ2-7, with 7 bases identical to TRBD1. The germline V gene encodes CDR1 LNHDA and CDR2 SQIVND (reference sequence). The CDR3 runs 13 residues. V was clipped by 5 bases and J by 5 bases; unmatched bases: 6. The DNA for the CDR3 is TGTGCCAGTAGTCCCACCAGGGGGAACGAGCAGTACTTC. Amino acid sequence: CASSPTRGNEQYF. The variable domain in full, completed from reference TRBV19 and TRBJ2-7, reads DGGITQSPKYLFRKEGQNVTLSCEQNLNHDAMYWYRQDPGQGLRLIYYSQIVNDFQKGDIAEGYSVSREKKESFPLTVTSAQKNPTAFYLCASSPTRGNEQYFGPGTRLTVT.

J is TRBJ2-1 and V is TRBV6-6; D possibly corresponds to TRBD1 (6 bases). There are 16 residues in the CDR3. V gave up 4 bases and J gave up 4 bases, with 17 bases separating them. Germline-derived CDR1 and CDR2 are MNHNY and SVGAGI (reference sequence). The CDR3 DNA reads TGTGCCAGCAGTTCCGTTTTGGGGGCTTCGTACAATGAGCAGTTCTTC. Translating it yields CASSSVLGASYNEQFF.

The chain employs TRBV15 and TRBJ1-4, with D tentatively TRBD1 (5 bases). The V and J ends lost 1 base and 7 bases respectively, with 16 bases between them. Germline CDR1 reads LNHNV; CDR2 reads YYDKDF (reference sequence). The CDR3 is 16 residues long. The CDR3 is CATSRGGKGWSEKLFF. The CDR3 DNA follows: TGTGCCACCAGCAGAGGGGGCAAGGGGTGGAGTGAAAAACTGTTTTTT.

The chain couples TRBV5-6 to TRBJ1-3; D unclear. Trimming pared 4 bases from V and 0 bases from J, leaving 8 bases between. The CDR3 runs to 14 residues. Per germline, CDR1 SGHDT and CDR2 YYEEEE. The CDR3 spells CASSLRSSGNTIYF. The CDR3 bases are TGTGCCAGCAGCCTCCGGAGCTCTGGAAACACCATATATTTT.

The chain uses TRBV7-6 and TRBJ1-5, with D hard to call. Trimming took off 5 bases at V and 6 bases at J, with 17 bases between the two ends. Germline lookup yields CDR1 SGHVS and CDR2 FNYEAQ. The CDR3 consists of 15 residues. The CDR3 protein is CASSPNAGAGQPQHF. The CDR3 region has the DNA TGTGCCAGCAGCCCAAACGCGGGCGCGGGTCAGCCCCAGCATTTT.

The chain employs TRBV12-3 or TRBV12-4 and TRBJ2-1; D is undetermined. The CDR3 sequence is 13 residues long. Trimming removed 2 bases from V and 8 bases from J, with 10 bases in between. The CDR3: CASSLSVFDEQFF. CDR3 nucleotide sequence: TGTGCCAGCAGTTTAAGCGTTTTCGATGAGCAGTTCTTC.

The rearrangement links TRBV10-3 to TRBJ1-2; 9 bases agree with TRBD1. The CDR3 is 14 amino acids. The V and J ends lost 5 bases and 2 bases, in that order; junction bases with no gene match: 3. In germline, CDR1 is ENHRY, CDR2 SYGVKD. CDR3 nucleotides: TGTGCCATCAGTTTAGGACAGGGGAACTATGGCTACACCTTC. Translation gives CAISLGQGNYGYTF.

For the CDR3, the DNA is TGTGCCAGTAGTATAGCCCTTGAGGGTACGCAGTATTTT. Translation: CASSIALEGTQYF. The chain couples TRBV19 to TRBJ2-3; D might be TRBD2 (5 bases). Trimming cost V 1 base and J 8 bases, with 10 bases left between them. CDR1 LNHDA and CDR2 SQIVND come from the germline V gene (reference sequence). The CDR3 totals 13 residues.

The V and J genes are TRBV13 and TRBJ2-2; D remains unclear. The CDR3 runs to 15 residues. Trimming removed 5 bases from V and 1 base from J, with 11 bases in between. Looked up from germline, CDR1 is PRHDT and CDR2 is FYEKMQ (reference sequence). The CDR3 sequence is CASSILHQNTGELFF. The CDR3 region has the DNA TGTGCCAGCAGCATACTACATCAGAACACCGGGGAGCTGTTTTTT. The whole variable domain, remainder taken from reference TRBV13 and TRBJ2-2, is AAGVIQSPRHLIKEKRETATLKCYPIPRHDTVYWYQQGPGQDPQFLISFYEKMQSDKGSIPDRFSAQQFSDYHSELNMSSLELGDSALYFCASSILHQNTGELFFGEGSRLTVL.

The DNA for the CDR3 is TGTGCCAGCAGCTTGGGGACAGGGGGCGATGGCTACACCTTC. Amino acids: CASSLGTGGDGYTF. The chain recombines TRBV5-6 with TRBJ1-2; 11 bases align to TRBD1. Germline values: CDR1 SGHDT, CDR2 YYEEEE. This CDR3 comprises 14 residues. V gave up 0 bases and J gave up 6 bases; unmatched junction bases: 1.

The V and J genes are TRBV4-1 and TRBJ1-2; D might be TRBD1 (6 bases). Germline V CDR1 and CDR2: MGHRA, YSYEKL. V dropped 1 base and J dropped 4 bases, with 16 bases sitting between them. The CDR3 contains 16 residues. The CDR3 sequence is CASSQARQGPSYGYTF. The CDR3 DNA reads as TGCGCCAGCAGCCAAGCGCGGCAGGGGCCGTCCTATGGCTACACCTTC.

The chain carries TRBV15 and TRBJ1-5; tentative D call: TRBD1 (5 bases). This CDR3 spans 15 amino acids. Germline V lookup: CDR1 LNHNV, CDR2 YYDKDF (reference sequence). The V end lost 5 bases, the J end lost 7 bases, and 18 bases lay between the germline ends. The DNA of the CDR3 is TGTGCCACCAGCCGGCCCGGGGGACCTGGGCAGCCCCAGCATTTT. Encoded protein: CATSRPGGPGQPQHF.

This chain connects TRBV30 to TRBJ2-1; 11 bases align to TRBD2. Looked up from germline, CDR1 is GTSNPN and CDR2 is SVGIG (reference sequence). The length of the CDR3 is 13 residues. Germline trimming cut 1 base from V and 9 bases from J; bases unmatched to any gene: 2. The CDR3 region is CAWSGLAGSEQFF. CDR3 nucleotides: TGTGCCTGGAGTGGACTAGCGGGATCTGAGCAGTTCTTC.

The V and J genes are TRBV11-2 and TRBJ2-5; 10 nucleotides align to TRBD2. Germline V lookup: CDR1 SGHAT, CDR2 FQNNGV. The junction had 5 bases not matched to a gene; V was cut back by 3 bases and J by 1 base. This CDR3 region has 16 residues. The CDR3: CASSFISGRTQETQYF. The DNA for the CDR3 is TGTGCCAGCAGCTTTATTAGCGGGAGGACCCAAGAGACCCAGTACTTC.

This chain uses TRBV6-4 with TRBJ2-7; 8 nucleotides align to TRBD1. Germline CDR1 reads MRHNA; CDR2 reads SNTAGT. The ends lost 7 bases at V and 4 bases at J; junction bases unmatched: 12. CDR3 length: 15 residues. CDR3 sequence: CASTTTATGAYEQYF. As DNA, the CDR3 is TGTGCCAGCACCACAACCGCGACAGGGGCTTACGAGCAGTACTTC.

The rearrangement links TRBV29-1 to TRBJ2-5; D is perhaps TRBD1 (6 bases). The CDR3 loop spans 15 amino acids. V shed 4 bases and J shed 0 bases, with 15 bases lying between them. CDR1 and CDR2 (germline): SQVTM, ANQGSEA. The CDR3 is CSVVRSGQHQETQYF. CDR3 nucleotide sequence: TGCAGCGTTGTTAGATCTGGACAGCACCAAGAGACCCAGTACTTC.

This CDR3 is CASSLRGGTEAFF. The CDR3 DNA reads TGTGCCAGCAGTTTAAGGGGGGGGACTGAAGCTTTCTTT. The chain links TRBV27 to TRBJ1-1, with D tentatively TRBD1 (6 bases). Germline V gene lookup returns CDR1 MNHEY and CDR2 SMNVEV (reference sequence). The CDR3 has 13 residues. V dropped 2 bases and J dropped 5 bases, with 9 bases sitting between them.

V is TRBV27 and J is TRBJ2-2; 7 nucleotides agree with TRBD2. This CDR3 is built from 14 residues. Germline CDR1 reads MNHEY; CDR2 reads SMNVEV (reference sequence). Germline trimming cut 6 bases from V and 2 bases from J; bases unmatched to any gene: 3. This chain's CDR3 is CASRWGLNTGELFF. The CDR3 coding sequence is TGTGCCAGCAGATGGGGACTAAACACCGGGGAGCTGTTTTTT.

The V gene is TRBV7-8, the J gene TRBJ2-3; 7 nucleotides agree with TRBD2. The CDR3 sequence is 15 residues long. CDR1 is SGHVS, CDR2 FQNEAQ, per germline. V dropped 3 bases and J dropped 7; count of bases not matched to a gene: 10. CDR3 nucleotides: TGTGCCAGCAGCTTCGCCTGGCCGGGGGGTCATACGCAGTATTTT. Protein: CASSFAWPGGHTQYF.

This rearrangement joins TRBV6-5 to TRBJ1-1; D is undetermined. Trimming removed 0 bases at V and 2 bases at J, with 7 bases between. The CDR3 is 14 amino acids. CDR1 MNHEY and CDR2 SVGAGI come from the germline V gene. Here the CDR3 reads CASSYSWTNTEAFF. For the CDR3, the DNA is TGTGCCAGCAGTTACTCCTGGACTAACACTGAAGCTTTCTTT.

The J gene is TRBJ1-2, the V gene TRBV7-8; 9 bases are shared with TRBD1. The CDR3 loop spans 17 amino acids. Trimming at V came to 5 bases and at J to 3 bases, leaving 13 bases not matched to a gene. Looked up from germline, CDR1 is SGHVS and CDR2 is FQNEAQ. This CDR3 is CASSPHSAGQGYYGYTF. As DNA, the CDR3 is TGTGCCAGCAGCCCTCACTCTGCGGGACAGGGATACTATGGCTACACCTTC.

The CDR3 here is CASSPNRGEQYF. The CDR3 bases are TGTGCCAGCTCACCTAACAGGGGCGAGCAGTACTTC. The chain is built from TRBV18 and TRBJ2-7; 7 bases are shared with TRBD1. This CDR3 spans 12 amino acids. CDR1 is KGHSH and CDR2 is LQKENI in the germline V gene. The V and J ends lost 3 bases and 6 bases, in that order; junction bases with no gene match: 2.

The sample holds a few counts of this clone. The chain has TRBV6-4 and TRBJ1-1; no firm D call. V was clipped by 3 bases and J by 0 bases, with 5 bases between them. The CDR3 sequence is 13 residues long. CDR1 MRHNA and CDR2 SNTAGT come from the germline V gene. CDR3 sequence (DNA): TGTGCCAGCAGTGAAGACATGAACACTGAAGCTTTCTTT. It yields the protein CASSEDMNTEAFF.